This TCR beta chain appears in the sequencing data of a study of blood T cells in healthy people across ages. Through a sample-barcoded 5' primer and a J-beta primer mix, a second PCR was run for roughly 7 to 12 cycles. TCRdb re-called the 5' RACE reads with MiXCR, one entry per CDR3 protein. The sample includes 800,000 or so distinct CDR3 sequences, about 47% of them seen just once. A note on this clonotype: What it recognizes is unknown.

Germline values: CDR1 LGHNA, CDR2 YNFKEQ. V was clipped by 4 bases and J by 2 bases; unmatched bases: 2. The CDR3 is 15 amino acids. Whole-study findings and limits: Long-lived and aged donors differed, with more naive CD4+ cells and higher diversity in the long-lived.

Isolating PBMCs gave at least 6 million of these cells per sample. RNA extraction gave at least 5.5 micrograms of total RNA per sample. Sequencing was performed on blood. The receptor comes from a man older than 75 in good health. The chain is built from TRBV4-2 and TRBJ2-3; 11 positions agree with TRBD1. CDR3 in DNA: TGTGCCAGCAGCCCGGGACAGGGGGACACAGATACGCAGTATTTT. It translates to CASSPGQGDTDTQYF.